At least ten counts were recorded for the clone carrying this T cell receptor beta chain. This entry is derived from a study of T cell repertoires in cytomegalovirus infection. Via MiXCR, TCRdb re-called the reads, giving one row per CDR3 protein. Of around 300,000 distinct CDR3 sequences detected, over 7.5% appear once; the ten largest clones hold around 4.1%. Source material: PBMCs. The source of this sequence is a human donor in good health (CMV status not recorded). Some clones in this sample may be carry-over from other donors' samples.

CDR3: CSVESRDRNGYTF. Here the CDR3 DNA reads TGCAGCGTTGAGAGTAGGGACAGGAATGGCTACACCTTC. The chain employs TRBV29-1 and TRBJ1-2, with 8 bases identical to TRBD1. CDR1 SQVTM and CDR2 ANQGSEA come from the germline V gene. Trimming took 3 bases from V and 6 from J; bases not matched to a gene: 6. The CDR3 runs 13 residues. The full variable domain, completed using reference TRBV29-1 and TRBJ1-2, is SAVISQKPSRDICQRGTSLTIQCQVDSQVTMMFWYRQQPGQSLTLIATANQGSEATYESGFVIDKFPISRPNLTFSTLTVSNMSPEDSSIYLCSVESRDRNGYTFGSGTRLTVV.